This record looks at one T cell receptor beta chain sequence and its context. Clones were sequenced by immunoSEQ multiplex PCR, and TCRdb holds only the in-frame ones, with some missing. The sample has approximately 240,000 clones; about 88% are singletons. The data were obtained in a study of blood T cell repertoires in COVID-19. Overall study context: Sources were T cells, B-cell-depleted T cells, or PBMCs; the material itself was cDNA or gDNA.

Material for sequencing was peripheral blood. The TCR was taken from a woman aged 40 to 50 who had recovered from COVID-19.

This CDR3 is CASSLWLEKLFF. The CDR3 DNA reads TGTGCCAGCAGTTTGTGGCTGGAAAAACTGTTTTTT. The chain is built from TRBV12-3 or TRBV12-4 and TRBJ1-4; unclear D gene. Trimming shortened V by 3 bases and J by 8 bases, and 7 bases separated the two germline ends. The CDR3 has 12 residues.